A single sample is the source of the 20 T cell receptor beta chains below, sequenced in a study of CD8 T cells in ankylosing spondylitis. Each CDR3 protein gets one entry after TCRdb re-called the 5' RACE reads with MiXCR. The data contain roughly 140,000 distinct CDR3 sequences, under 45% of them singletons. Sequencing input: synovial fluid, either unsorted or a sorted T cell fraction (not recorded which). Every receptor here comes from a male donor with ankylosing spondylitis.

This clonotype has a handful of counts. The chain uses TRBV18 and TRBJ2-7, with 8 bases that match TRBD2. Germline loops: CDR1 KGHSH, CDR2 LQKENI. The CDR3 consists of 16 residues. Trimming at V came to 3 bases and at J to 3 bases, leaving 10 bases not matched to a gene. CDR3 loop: CASSPDLWSGSYEQYF. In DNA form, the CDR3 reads TGTGCCAGCTCACCCGACCTATGGAGCGGGAGCTACGAGCAGTACTTC.

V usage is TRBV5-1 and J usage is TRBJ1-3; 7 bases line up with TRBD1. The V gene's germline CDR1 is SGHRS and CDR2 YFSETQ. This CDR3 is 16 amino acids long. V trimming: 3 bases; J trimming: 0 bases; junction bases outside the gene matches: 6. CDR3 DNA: TGCGCCAGCAGCTCAGGGAGGGACAGCTCTGGAAACACCATATATTTT. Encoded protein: CASSSGRDSSGNTIYF.

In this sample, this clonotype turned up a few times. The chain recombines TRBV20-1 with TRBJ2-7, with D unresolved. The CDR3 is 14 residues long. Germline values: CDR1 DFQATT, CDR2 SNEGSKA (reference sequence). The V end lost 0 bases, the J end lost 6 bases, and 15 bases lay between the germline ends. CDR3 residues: CSARDQVRLVEQYF. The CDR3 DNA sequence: TGCAGTGCTAGAGATCAGGTCCGATTAGTCGAGCAGTACTTC.

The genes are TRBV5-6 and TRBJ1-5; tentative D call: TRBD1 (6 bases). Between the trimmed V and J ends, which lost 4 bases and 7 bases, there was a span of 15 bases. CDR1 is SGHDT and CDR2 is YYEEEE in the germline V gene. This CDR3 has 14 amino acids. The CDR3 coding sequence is TGTGCCAGCAGCCGTCGGGGGGGCAGGCAGCCCCAGCATTTT. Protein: CASSRRGGRQPQHF.

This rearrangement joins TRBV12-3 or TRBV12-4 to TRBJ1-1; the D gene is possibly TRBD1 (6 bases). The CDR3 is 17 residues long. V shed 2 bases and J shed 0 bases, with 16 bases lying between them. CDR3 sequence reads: CASSLRVQGKVNTEAFF. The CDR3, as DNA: TGTGCCAGCAGTTTACGCGTACAGGGTAAAGTGAACACTGAAGCTTTCTTT.

CDR3 sequence (DNA): TGCGCCAGCAGCCCCCGGGGCCCGGGAATTGAGCAGTTCTTC. It translates to CASSPRGPGIEQFF. The V call is TRBV4-1, the J call TRBJ2-1; either TRBD1 or TRBD2 may fit D (5 bases each). The CDR3 is 14 residues long. V lost 4 bases, J lost 9 bases, and 16 bases lay in between. Germline values: CDR1 MGHRA, CDR2 YSYEKL.

CDR3 DNA: TGCGCCAGCAGCTTGGTCGCGGGAGCTCTCCATGAGCAGTTCTTC. It is translated as CASSLVAGALHEQFF. V is TRBV5-1 and J is TRBJ2-1; TRBD2 matches at 7 bases. The trim removed 0 bases at V and 8 bases at J, leaving 8 bases unmatched. Germline CDR1 SGHRS, CDR2 YFSETQ. The CDR3 length is 15 residues. Using reference TRBV5-1 and TRBJ2-1 for the parts outside the CDR3, the full variable domain is KAGVTQTPRYLIKTRGQQVTLSCSPISGHRSVSWYQQTPGQGLQFLFEYFSETQRNKGNFPGRFSGRQFSNSRSEMNVSTLELGDSALYLCASSLVAGALHEQFFGPGTRLTVL.

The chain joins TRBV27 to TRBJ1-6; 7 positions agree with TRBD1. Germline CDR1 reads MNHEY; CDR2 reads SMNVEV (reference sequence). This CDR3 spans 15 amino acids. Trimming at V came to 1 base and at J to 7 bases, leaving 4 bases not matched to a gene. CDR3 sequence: CASSLWDRRNSPLHF. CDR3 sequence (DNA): TGTGCCAGCAGTTTATGGGACAGAAGAAATTCACCCCTCCACTTT.

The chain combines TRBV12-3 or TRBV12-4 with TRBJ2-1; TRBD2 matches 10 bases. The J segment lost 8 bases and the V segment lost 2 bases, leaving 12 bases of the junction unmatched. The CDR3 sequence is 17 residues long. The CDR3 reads CASSLQWASGGMDEQFF. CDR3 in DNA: TGTGCCAGCAGTTTACAATGGGCTAGCGGGGGAATGGATGAGCAGTTCTTC.

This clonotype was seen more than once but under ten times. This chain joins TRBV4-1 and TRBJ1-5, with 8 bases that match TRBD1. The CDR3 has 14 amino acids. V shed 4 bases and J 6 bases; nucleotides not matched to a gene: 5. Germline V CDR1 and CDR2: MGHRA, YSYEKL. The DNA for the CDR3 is TGCGCCAGCAGCCTATACAGGGGGTTTCAGCCCCAGCATTTT. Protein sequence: CASSLYRGFQPQHF.

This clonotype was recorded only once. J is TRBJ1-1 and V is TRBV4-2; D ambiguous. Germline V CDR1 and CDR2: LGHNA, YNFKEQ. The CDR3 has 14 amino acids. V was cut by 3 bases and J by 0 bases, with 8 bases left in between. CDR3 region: CASSHFDLNTEAFF. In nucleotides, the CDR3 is TGTGCCAGCAGCCACTTCGACCTGAACACTGAAGCTTTCTTT.

In DNA form, the CDR3 reads TGTGCCAGCAGCTTCTGGCAATGCAATGAGCAGTTCTTC. Protein product: CASSFWQCNEQFF. The chain has TRBV5-5 and TRBJ2-1; D is unclear. CDR1 is SGHKS, CDR2 YYEKEE, per germline (reference sequence). V dropped 2 bases and J dropped 6 bases, with 9 bases sitting between them. This CDR3 region has 13 residues.

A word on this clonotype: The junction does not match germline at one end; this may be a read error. CDR3 bases: TGTGCCAGCAGCTTAAAGCGGCTGAAGTTC. It is translated as CASSLKRLKF. This chain connects TRBV7-9 to TRBJ1-2, with D unclear. CDR3 length: 10 residues. CDR1 and CDR2 from the germline V gene are SEHNR and FQNEAQ (reference sequence).

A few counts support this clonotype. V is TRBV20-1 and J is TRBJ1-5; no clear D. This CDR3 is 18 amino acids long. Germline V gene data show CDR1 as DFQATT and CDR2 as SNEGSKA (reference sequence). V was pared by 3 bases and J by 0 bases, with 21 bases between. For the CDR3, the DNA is TGCAGTGCTAGCATGCAAGGATACCGAAAATATAGCAATCAGCCCCAGCATTTT. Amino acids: CSASMQGYRKYSNQPQHF.

CDR3 DNA: TGTGCCACCAGCAGAGTCCTGGAAACTATTAATGAGCAGTTCTTC. It translates to CATSRVLETINEQFF. V is TRBV15 and J is TRBJ2-1, with D unresolved. V was trimmed by 1 base and J by 7 bases, leaving 14 bases between them. Germline assignment: CDR1 LNHNV and CDR2 YYDKDF (reference sequence). The CDR3 spans 15 residues. The complete variable domain, with remaining parts taken from reference TRBV15 and TRBJ2-1, reads DAMVIQNPRYQVTQFGKPVTLSCSQTLNHNVMYWYQQKSSQAPKLLFHYYDKDFNNEADTPDNFQSRRPNTSFCFLDIRSPGLGDTAMYLCATSRVLETINEQFFGPGTRLTVL.

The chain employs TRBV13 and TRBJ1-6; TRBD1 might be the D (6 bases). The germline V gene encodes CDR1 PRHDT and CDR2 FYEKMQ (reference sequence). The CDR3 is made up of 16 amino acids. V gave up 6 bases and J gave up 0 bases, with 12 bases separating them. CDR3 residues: CASSKTGSSYNSPLHF. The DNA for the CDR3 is TGTGCCAGCAGTAAAACAGGGAGCTCCTATAATTCACCCCTCCACTTT.

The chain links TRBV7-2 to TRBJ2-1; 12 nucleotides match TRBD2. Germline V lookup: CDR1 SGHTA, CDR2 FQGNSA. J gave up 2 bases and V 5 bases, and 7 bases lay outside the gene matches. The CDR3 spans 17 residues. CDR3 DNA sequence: TGTGCCAGCAGCCCTGATTGGACTAGCGGGGCCTACAATGAGCAGTTCTTC. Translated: CASSPDWTSGAYNEQFF.

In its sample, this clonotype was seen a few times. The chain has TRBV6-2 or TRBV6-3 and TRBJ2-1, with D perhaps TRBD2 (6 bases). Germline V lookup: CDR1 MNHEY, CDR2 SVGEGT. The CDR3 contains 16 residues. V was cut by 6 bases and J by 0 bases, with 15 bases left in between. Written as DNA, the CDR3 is TGTGCCAGCAGACGTCCGGGACTCCGCTCCTACAATGAGCAGTTCTTC. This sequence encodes CASRRPGLRSYNEQFF.

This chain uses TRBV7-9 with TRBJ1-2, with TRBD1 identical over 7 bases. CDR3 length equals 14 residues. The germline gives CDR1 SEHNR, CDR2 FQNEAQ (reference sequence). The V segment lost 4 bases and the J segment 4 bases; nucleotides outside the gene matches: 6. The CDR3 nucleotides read TGTGCCAGCAGCTCCCCCGGGACAGTCTATGGCTACACCTTC. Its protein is CASSSPGTVYGYTF.

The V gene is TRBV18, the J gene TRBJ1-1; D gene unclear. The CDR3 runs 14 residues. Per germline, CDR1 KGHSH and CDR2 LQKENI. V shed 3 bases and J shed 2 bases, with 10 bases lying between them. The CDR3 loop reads CASSPAGYNTEAFF. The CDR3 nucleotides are TGTGCCAGCTCACCGGCCGGTTACAACACTGAAGCTTTCTTT.